The entry below gives a single T cell receptor (beta chain) sequence along with its context. No antigen is known for it. The entry originates in a study of OX40 agonist ivuxolimab in advanced cancers. Study findings and constraints: Among expanded peripheral T cells, antigen specificity went undetermined.

Using immunoSEQ multiplex PCR, the repertoire was profiled, and TCRdb retains in-frame clones only, with some absent. The sample yields around 65,000 clones, 80% to 95% seen once. CDR1 and CDR2 (germline): LNHDA, SQIVND (reference sequence). The CDR3 is 11 residues long. The V and J ends lost 11 bases and 4 bases respectively, with 12 bases between them. Drawing of blood for sampling happened at baseline, at cycle 4 day 1, and at cycle 7 day 1. The sequences come from CD4+ or CD8+ T cells sorted from blood, collected in a trial of the OX40 agonist ivuxolimab. The sequence derives from an adult with an advanced solid tumor such as melanoma, head and neck, liver or kidney cancer. This rearrangement joins TRBV19 to TRBJ2-7, with D possibly TRBD2 on 6 matching bases. The CDR3 sequence: CASGVRYEQYF. In DNA form, the CDR3 reads TGTGCCTCGGGGGTTAGGTACGAGCAGTACTTC.